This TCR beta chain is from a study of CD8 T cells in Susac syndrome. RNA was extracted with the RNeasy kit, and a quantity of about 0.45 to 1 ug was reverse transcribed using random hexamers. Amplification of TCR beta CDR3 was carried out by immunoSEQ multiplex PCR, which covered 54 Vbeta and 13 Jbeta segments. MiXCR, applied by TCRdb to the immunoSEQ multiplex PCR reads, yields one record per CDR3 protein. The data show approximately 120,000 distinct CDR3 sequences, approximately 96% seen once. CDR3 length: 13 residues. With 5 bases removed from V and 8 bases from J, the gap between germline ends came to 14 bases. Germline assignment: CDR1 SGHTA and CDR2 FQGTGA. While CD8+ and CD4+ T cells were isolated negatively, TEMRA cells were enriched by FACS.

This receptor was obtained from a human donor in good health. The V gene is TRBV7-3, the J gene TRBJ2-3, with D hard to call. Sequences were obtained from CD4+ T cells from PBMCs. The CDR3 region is CASSARPQITQYF. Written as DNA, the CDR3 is TGTGCCAGCAGCGCGCGCCCACAGATTACGCAGTATTTT.